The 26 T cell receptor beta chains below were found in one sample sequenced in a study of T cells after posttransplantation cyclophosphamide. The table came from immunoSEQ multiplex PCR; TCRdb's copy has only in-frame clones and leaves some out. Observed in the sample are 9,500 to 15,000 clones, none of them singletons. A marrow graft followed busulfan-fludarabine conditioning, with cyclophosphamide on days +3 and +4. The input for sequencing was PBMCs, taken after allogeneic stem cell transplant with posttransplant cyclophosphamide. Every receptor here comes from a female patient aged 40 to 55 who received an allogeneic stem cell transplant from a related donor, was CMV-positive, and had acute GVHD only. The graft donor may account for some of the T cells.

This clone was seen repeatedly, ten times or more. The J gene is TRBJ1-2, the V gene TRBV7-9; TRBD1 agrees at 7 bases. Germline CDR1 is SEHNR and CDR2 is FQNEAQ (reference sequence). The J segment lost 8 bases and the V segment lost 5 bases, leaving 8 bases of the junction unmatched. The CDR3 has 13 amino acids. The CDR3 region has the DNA TGTGCCAGCAGCGACAGGGAAGGCGAGGGCTACACCTTC. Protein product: CASSDREGEGYTF.

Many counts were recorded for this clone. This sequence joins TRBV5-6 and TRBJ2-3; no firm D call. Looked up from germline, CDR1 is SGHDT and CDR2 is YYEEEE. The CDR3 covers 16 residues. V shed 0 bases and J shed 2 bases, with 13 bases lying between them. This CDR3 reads CASSLAGMVATDTQYF. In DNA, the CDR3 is TGTGCCAGCAGCTTGGCAGGAATGGTGGCCACAGATACGCAGTATTTT. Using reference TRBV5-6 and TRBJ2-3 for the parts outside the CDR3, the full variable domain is DAGVTQSPTHLIKTRGQQVTLRCSPKSGHDTVSWYQQALGQGPQFIFQYYEEEERQRGNFPDRFSGHQFPNYSSELNVNALLLGDSALYLCASSLAGMVATDTQYFGPGTRLTVL.

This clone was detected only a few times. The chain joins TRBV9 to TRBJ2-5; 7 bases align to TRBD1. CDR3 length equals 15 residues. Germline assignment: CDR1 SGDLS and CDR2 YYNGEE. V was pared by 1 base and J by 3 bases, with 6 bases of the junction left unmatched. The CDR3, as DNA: TGTGCCAGCAGCGTACTCCCGACAGGGAAAGAGACCCAGTACTTC. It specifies CASSVLPTGKETQYF.

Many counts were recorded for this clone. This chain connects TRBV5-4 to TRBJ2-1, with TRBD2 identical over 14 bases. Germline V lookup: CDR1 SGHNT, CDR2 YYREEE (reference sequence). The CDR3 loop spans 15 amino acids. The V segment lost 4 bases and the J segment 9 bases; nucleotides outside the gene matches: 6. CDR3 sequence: CASSQGLAGVVEQFF. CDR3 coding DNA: TGTGCCAGCAGCCAGGGACTAGCGGGAGTTGTTGAGCAGTTCTTC.

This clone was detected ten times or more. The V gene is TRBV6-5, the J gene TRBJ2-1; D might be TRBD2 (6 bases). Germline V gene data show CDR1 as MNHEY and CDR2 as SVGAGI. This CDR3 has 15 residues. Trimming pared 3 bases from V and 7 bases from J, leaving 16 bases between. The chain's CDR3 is CASSYPAGTSNEQFF. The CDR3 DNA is TGTGCCAGCAGTTATCCGGCGGGAACTTCAAATGAGCAGTTCTTC.

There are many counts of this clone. DNA of the CDR3: TGTGCCAGCAGTAGTCGGGGGGCCTCAACTAATGAAAAACTGTTTTTT. Protein product: CASSSRGASTNEKLFF. The V gene is TRBV2, the J gene TRBJ1-4; TRBD1 is a possible D gene (6 bases). CDR3 size: 16 residues. Germline V CDR1 and CDR2: SNHLY, FYNNEI. Trimming cost V 5 bases and J 0 bases, with 13 bases left between them.

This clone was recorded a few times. Here the CDR3 DNA reads TGTGCCAGCAGTTACTCGGAGGGGGATACGCAGTATTTT. Its translation is CASSYSEGDTQYF. This rearrangement joins TRBV6-6 to TRBJ2-3, with a weak D call TRBD2 (6 bases). The germline CDR1 and CDR2 sequences are MNHNY and SVGAGI (reference sequence). V was cut by 0 bases and J by 6 bases, with 7 bases left in between. This CDR3 is built from 13 residues.

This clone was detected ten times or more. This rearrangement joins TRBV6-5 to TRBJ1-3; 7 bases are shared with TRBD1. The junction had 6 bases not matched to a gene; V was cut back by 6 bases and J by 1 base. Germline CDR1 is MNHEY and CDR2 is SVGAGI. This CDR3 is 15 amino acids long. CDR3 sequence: CASSEGTASGNTIYF. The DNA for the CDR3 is TGTGCCAGCAGCGAGGGGACAGCTTCTGGAAACACCATATATTTT.

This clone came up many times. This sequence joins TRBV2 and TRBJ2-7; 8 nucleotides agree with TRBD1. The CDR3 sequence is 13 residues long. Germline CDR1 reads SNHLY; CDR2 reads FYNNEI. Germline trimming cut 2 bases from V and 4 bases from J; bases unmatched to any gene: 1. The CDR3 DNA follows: TGTGCCAGCAGTGAATGGACAGGGTACGAGCAGTACGTC. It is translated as CASSEWTGYEQYV.

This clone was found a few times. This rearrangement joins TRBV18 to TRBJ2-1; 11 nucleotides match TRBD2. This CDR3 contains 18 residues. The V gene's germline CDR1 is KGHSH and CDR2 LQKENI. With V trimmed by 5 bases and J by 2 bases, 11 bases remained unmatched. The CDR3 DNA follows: TGTGCCAGCTCATCAACAGGACTACTAGCGGGAGCCTACAATGAGCAGTTCTTC. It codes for CASSSTGLLAGAYNEQFF.

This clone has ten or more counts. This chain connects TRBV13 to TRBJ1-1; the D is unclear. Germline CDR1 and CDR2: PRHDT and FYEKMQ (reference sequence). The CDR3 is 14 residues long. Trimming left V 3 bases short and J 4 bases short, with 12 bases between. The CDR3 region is CASSFWQNPTEAFF. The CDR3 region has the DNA TGTGCCAGCAGCTTTTGGCAGAACCCCACTGAAGCTTTCTTT.

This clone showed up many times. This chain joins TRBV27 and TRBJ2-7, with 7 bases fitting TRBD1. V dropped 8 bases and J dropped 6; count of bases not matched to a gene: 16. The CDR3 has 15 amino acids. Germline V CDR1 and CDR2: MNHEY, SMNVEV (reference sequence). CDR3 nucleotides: TGTGCCAGCCGCCTCGGGCCGACAGGGTTCGTCGAGCAGTACTTC. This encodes CASRLGPTGFVEQYF.

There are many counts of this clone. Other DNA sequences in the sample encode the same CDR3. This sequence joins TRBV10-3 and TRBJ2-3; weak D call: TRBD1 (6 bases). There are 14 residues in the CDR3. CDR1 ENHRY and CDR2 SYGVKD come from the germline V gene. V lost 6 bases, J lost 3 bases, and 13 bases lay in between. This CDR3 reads CAISQGTGTDTQYF. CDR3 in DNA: TGTGCCATCAGCCAGGGGACGGGGACAGATACGCAGTATTTT.

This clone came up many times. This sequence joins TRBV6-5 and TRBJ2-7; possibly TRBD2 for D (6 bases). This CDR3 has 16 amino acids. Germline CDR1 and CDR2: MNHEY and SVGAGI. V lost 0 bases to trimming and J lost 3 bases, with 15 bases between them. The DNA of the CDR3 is TGTGCCAGCAGTTACTCTGCTAGCGTGGGGGTCTACGAGCAGTACGTC. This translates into CASSYSASVGVYEQYV.

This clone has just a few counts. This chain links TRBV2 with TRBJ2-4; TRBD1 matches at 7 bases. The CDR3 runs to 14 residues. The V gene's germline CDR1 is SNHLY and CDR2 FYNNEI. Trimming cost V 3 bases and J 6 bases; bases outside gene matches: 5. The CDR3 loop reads CASSDKAGGNIQYF. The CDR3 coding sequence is TGTGCCAGCAGTGATAAGGCAGGGGGAAACATTCAGTACTTC.

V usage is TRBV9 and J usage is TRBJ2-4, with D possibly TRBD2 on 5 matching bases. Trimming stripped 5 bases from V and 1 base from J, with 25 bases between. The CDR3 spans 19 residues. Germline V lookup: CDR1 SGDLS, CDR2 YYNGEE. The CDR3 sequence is CASSRLPDGPGEAKNIQYF. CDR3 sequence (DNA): TGTGCCAGCAGTCGACTGCCCGATGGTCCCGGGGAGGCCAAAAACATTCAGTACTTC.

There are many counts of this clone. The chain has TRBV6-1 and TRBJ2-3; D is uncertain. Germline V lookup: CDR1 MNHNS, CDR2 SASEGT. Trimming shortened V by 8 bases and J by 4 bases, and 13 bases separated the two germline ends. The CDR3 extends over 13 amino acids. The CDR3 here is CASSTRLADTQYF. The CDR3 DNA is TGTGCCAGCTCTACGCGATTAGCAGATACGCAGTATTTT.

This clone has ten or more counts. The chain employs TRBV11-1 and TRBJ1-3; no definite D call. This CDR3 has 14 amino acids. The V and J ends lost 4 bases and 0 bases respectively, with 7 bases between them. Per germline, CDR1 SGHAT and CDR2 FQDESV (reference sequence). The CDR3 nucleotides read TGTGCCAGCAGCTCCGAGATCTCTGGAAACACCATATATTTT. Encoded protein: CASSSEISGNTIYF. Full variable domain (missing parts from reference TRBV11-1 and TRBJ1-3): EAEVAQSPRYKITEKSQAVAFWCDPISGHATLYWYRQILGQGPELLVQFQDESVVDDSQLPKDRFSAERLKGVDSTLKIQPAELGDSAMYLCASSSEISGNTIYFGEGSWLTVV.

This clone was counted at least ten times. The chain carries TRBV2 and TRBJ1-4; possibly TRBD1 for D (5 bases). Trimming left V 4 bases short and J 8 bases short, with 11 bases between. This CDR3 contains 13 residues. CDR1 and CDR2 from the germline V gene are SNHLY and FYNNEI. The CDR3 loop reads CASSGGGGEKLFF. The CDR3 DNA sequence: TGTGCCAGCAGTGGGGGGGGTGGAGAAAAACTGTTTTTT.

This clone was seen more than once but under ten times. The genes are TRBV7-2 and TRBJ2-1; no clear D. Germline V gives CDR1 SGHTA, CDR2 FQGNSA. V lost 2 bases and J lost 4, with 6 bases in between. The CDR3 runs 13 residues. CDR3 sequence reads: CASSLIRYNEQFF. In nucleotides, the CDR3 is TGTGCCAGCAGCTTAATTCGGTACAATGAGCAGTTCTTC.

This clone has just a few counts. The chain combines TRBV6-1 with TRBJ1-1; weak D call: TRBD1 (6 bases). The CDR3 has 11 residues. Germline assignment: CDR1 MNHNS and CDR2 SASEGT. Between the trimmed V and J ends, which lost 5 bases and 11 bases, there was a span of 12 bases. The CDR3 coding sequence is TGTGCCAGCAGTTACGCAGGGGACGCTTTCTTT. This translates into CASSYAGDAFF.

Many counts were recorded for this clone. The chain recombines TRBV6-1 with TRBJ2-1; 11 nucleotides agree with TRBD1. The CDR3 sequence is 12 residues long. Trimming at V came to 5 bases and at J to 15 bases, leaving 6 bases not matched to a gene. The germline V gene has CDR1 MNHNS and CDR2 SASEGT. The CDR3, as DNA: TGTGCCAGCAGTTGGGACAGGGGGGACTGGTTCTTC. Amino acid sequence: CASSWDRGDWFF.

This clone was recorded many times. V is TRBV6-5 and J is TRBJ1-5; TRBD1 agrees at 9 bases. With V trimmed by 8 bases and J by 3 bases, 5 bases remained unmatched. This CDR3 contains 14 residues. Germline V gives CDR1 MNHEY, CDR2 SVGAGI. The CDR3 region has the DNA TGTGCCAGCCGGACAGGGGCGAACAATCAGCCCCAGCATTTT. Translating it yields CASRTGANNQPQHF.

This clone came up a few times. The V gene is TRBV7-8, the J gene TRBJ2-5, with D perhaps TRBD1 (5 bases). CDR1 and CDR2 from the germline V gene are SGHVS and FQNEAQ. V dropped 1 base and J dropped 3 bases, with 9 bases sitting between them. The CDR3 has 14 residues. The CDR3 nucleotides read TGTGCCAGCAGCTTAGTCAGGGCGAAAGAGACCCAGTACTTC. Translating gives CASSLVRAKETQYF.

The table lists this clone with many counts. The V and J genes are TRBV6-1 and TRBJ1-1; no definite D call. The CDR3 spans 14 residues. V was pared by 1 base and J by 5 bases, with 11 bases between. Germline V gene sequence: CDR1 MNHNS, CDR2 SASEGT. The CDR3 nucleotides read TGTGCCAGCAGTGAAGTCCCAGGTCGGACTGAAGCTTTCTTT. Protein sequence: CASSEVPGRTEAFF.

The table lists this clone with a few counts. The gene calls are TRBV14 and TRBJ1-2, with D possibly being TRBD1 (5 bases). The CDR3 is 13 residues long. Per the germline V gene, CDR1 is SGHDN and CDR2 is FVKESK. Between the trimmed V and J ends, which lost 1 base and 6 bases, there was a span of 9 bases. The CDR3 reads CASSQGGRDGYTF. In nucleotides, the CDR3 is TGTGCCAGCAGCCAAGGGGGCAGGGATGGCTACACCTTC.